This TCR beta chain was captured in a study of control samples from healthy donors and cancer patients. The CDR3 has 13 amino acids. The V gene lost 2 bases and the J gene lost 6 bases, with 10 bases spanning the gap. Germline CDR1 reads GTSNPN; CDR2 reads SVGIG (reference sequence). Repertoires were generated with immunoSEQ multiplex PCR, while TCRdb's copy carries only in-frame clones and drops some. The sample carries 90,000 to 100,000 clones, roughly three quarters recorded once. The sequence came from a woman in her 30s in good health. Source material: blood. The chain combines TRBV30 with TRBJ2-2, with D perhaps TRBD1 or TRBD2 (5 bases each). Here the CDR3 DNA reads TGTGCCTGGAGTTACCGGGACGCCGGGGAGCTGTTTTTT. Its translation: CAWSYRDAGELFF.